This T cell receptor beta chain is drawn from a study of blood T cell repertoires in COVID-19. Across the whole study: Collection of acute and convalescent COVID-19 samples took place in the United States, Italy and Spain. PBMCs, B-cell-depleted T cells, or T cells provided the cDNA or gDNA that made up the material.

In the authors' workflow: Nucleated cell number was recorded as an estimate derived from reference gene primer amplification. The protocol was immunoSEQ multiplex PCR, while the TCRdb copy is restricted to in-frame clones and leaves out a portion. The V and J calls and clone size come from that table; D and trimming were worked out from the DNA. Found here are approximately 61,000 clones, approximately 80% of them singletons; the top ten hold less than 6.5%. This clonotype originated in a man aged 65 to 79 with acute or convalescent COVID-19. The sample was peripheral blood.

In DNA form, the CDR3 reads TGTGCCAGCAGCTTCGGGACAGGGTCGTACGAGCAGTACTTC. Its translation: CASSFGTGSYEQYF. The J gene is TRBJ2-7, the V gene TRBV2, with 9 nucleotides matching TRBD1. The CDR3 sequence is 14 residues long. The V gene's germline CDR1 is SNHLY and CDR2 FYNNEI. With 6 bases clipped from V and 4 bases from J, the junction kept 7 bases outside the gene matches.